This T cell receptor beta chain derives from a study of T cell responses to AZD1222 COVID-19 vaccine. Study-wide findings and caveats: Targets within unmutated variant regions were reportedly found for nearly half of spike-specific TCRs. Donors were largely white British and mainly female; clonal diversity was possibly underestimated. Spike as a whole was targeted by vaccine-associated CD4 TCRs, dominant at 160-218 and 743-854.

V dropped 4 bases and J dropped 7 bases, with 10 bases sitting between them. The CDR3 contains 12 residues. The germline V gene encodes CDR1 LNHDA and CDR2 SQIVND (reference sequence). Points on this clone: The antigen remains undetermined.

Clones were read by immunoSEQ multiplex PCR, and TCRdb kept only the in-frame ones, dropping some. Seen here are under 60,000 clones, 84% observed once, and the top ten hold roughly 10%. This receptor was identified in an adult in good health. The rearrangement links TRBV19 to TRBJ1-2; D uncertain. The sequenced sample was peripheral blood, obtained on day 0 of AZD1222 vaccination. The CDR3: CASSTPAGGYTF. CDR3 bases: TGTGCCAGTAGTACCCCGGCGGGTGGCTACACCTTC.